The 32 T cell receptor beta chains in this list originate from one sample, sequenced in a study of blood T cell repertoires in COVID-19. Sequenced by immunoSEQ multiplex PCR; TCRdb stores in-frame clones only, minus some. The sample contains 200,000 to 250,000 clones, around 81% of which appear only once. Sequenced input: peripheral blood. Source of these receptors: a woman in her 30s who had recovered from COVID-19.

This chain links TRBV6-1 with TRBJ2-7, with D possibly matching TRBD2 (6 bases). The V gene's germline CDR1 is MNHNS and CDR2 SASEGT. V was shortened by 0 bases and J by 0 bases, with 21 bases between the two germline ends. The CDR3 has 19 amino acids. DNA of the CDR3: TGTGCCAGCAGTGAAGCGCATTTCGAAGGAGGGATCCTCTCCTACGAGCAGTACTTC. Protein product: CASSEAHFEGGILSYEQYF.

The chain carries TRBV5-6 and TRBJ2-7; 9 nucleotides line up with TRBD1. Germline lookup yields CDR1 SGHDT and CDR2 YYEEEE. The CDR3 sequence is 16 residues long. J gave up 2 bases and V 2 bases, and 8 bases lay outside the gene matches. The CDR3 nucleotides read TGTGCCAGCAGCTTACTCCGGGACAGGGACACCTACGAGCAGTACTTC. Translating it yields CASSLLRDRDTYEQYF.

This clone was counted a few times. The chain joins TRBV30 to TRBJ2-3, with D unresolved. The CDR3 totals 14 residues. The germline V and J ends were trimmed by 2 bases and 0 bases, with 9 bases remaining between them. Germline values: CDR1 GTSNPN, CDR2 SVGIG (reference sequence). The CDR3 DNA is TGTGCCTGGAGTAAGATAGATAGCACAGATACGCAGTATTTT. It is translated as CAWSKIDSTDTQYF. The full variable domain, with the rest looked up from reference TRBV30 and TRBJ2-3, is SQTIHQWPATLVQPVGSPLSLECTVEGTSNPNLYWYRQAAGRGLQLLFYSVGIGQISSEVPQNLSASRPQDRQFILSSKKLLLSDSGFYLCAWSKIDSTDTQYFGPGTRLTVL.

The rearrangement uses TRBV27 and TRBJ1-5, with D possibly being TRBD1 (5 bases). Trimming shortened V by 6 bases and J by 5 bases, and 8 bases separated the two germline ends. CDR3 length equals 12 residues. CDR1 is MNHEY and CDR2 is SMNVEV in the germline V gene (reference sequence). CDR3 amino acids: CASSQGDQPQHF. The CDR3 DNA is TGTGCCAGCAGCCAGGGCGATCAGCCCCAGCATTTT.

CDR3 sequence reads: CASSSSGTGLPDTQYF. The CDR3 DNA follows: TGTGCCAGTTCATCGTCCGGGACAGGGCTTCCAGATACGCAGTATTTT. The chain has TRBV19 and TRBJ2-3; TRBD1 aligns across 9 bases. Germline trimming cut 8 bases from V and 4 bases from J; bases unmatched to any gene: 13. Germline values: CDR1 LNHDA, CDR2 SQIVND (reference sequence). This CDR3 spans 16 amino acids.

The gene calls are TRBV19 and TRBJ2-2, with D perhaps TRBD2 (7 bases). CDR1 is LNHDA, CDR2 SQIVND, per germline (reference sequence). This CDR3 is built from 17 residues. Trimming shortened V by 0 bases and J by 4 bases, and 15 bases separated the two germline ends. The CDR3 spells CASSIETGRVGTGELFF. The CDR3 region has the DNA TGTGCCAGTAGTATAGAAACAGGGAGGGTAGGCACCGGGGAGCTGTTTTTT.

The chain joins TRBV19 to TRBJ1-1; D remains ambiguous. Per the germline V gene, CDR1 is LNHDA and CDR2 is SQIVND (reference sequence). The CDR3 consists of 13 residues. The V end lost 6 bases, the J end lost 5 bases, and 13 bases lay between the germline ends. The chain's CDR3 is CASSPGRVTEAFF. Written as DNA, the CDR3 is TGTGCCAGTAGCCCTGGGAGGGTTACTGAAGCTTTCTTT.

V and J are TRBV19 and TRBJ2-3, with 15 bases matching TRBD2. The germline V gene encodes CDR1 LNHDA and CDR2 SQIVND (reference sequence). V was clipped by 5 bases and J by 4 bases; unmatched bases: 7. The CDR3 has 17 residues. CDR3 loop: CASSSGLAGGGADTQYF. The CDR3 DNA is TGTGCCAGTAGTTCGGGACTAGCGGGAGGCGGAGCAGATACGCAGTATTTT. Complete variable domain (other parts from reference TRBV19 and TRBJ2-3): DGGITQSPKYLFRKEGQNVTLSCEQNLNHDAMYWYRQDPGQGLRLIYYSQIVNDFQKGDIAEGYSVSREKKESFPLTVTSAQKNPTAFYLCASSSGLAGGGADTQYFGPGTRLTVL.

V and J are TRBV28 and TRBJ2-6; 11 bases are a match to TRBD2. V gave up 4 bases and J gave up 3 bases; unmatched junction bases: 8. This CDR3 contains 18 residues. Germline CDR1 reads MDHEN; CDR2 reads SYDVKM. CDR3 amino acids: CASSSFSGRASGANVLTF. The CDR3 region has the DNA TGTGCCAGCAGTTCCTTTAGCGGGAGGGCCAGTGGGGCCAACGTCCTGACTTTC.

V is TRBV30 and J is TRBJ1-6, with 11 positions matching TRBD1. Trimming at V came to 3 bases and at J to 10 bases, leaving 5 bases not matched to a gene. Germline-derived CDR1 and CDR2 are GTSNPN and SVGIG (reference sequence). The CDR3 runs 14 residues. The CDR3 here is CAWRGQGARSPLHF. The DNA of the CDR3 is TGTGCCTGGAGAGGACAGGGGGCTCGGTCACCCCTCCACTTT. Full variable domain (rest looked up from reference TRBV30 and TRBJ1-6): SQTIHQWPATLVQPVGSPLSLECTVEGTSNPNLYWYRQAAGRGLQLLFYSVGIGQISSEVPQNLSASRPQDRQFILSSKKLLLSDSGFYLCAWRGQGARSPLHFGNGTRLTVT.

This chain links TRBV6-5 with TRBJ2-3; no reliable D call. The CDR3 has 13 amino acids. Trimming took 2 bases from V and 7 from J, leaving 10 bases between them. Germline V gives CDR1 MNHEY, CDR2 SVGAGI. The CDR3 DNA follows: TGTGCCAGCAGTTACCAACAGTATAATACGCAGTATTTT. Translated, it gives CASSYQQYNTQYF.

This chain links TRBV28 with TRBJ1-2; TRBD1 might be the D (6 bases). Germline lookup yields CDR1 MDHEN and CDR2 SYDVKM. The CDR3 has 15 residues. With 1 base removed from V and 10 bases from J, the gap between germline ends came to 19 bases. The CDR3 region is CASSLSRAGARDYTF. The CDR3 DNA sequence: TGTGCCAGCAGTTTATCCCGGGCAGGGGCACGGGACTACACCTTC.

V is TRBV30 and J is TRBJ2-7; no reliable D call. The CDR3 is 11 residues long. Per germline, CDR1 GTSNPN and CDR2 SVGIG (reference sequence). The germline V and J ends were trimmed by 5 bases and 5 bases, with 10 bases remaining between them. The CDR3 DNA is TGTGCCTGGGGAGACATCAACGAGCAGTACTTC. Translating gives CAWGDINEQYF.

V is TRBV7-9 and J is TRBJ2-3; 11 bases fit TRBD1. V lost 3 bases, J lost 3 bases, and 2 bases stayed unmatched. Germline values: CDR1 SEHNR, CDR2 FQNEAQ (reference sequence). This CDR3 has 15 residues. CDR3 bases: TGTGCCAGCAGCTTTGGACAGGGGGCAACAGATACGCAGTATTTT. This sequence encodes CASSFGQGATDTQYF.

V gene TRBV7-9 combines with J gene TRBJ2-1, with TRBD1 matching 8 bases. The CDR3 has 13 residues. Germline CDR1 SEHNR, CDR2 FQNEAQ (reference sequence). J was trimmed by 8 bases and V by 5 bases; bases with no gene match: 5. The CDR3 loop reads CASSAKTGDEQFF. Here the CDR3 DNA reads TGTGCCAGCAGCGCTAAGACAGGGGATGAGCAGTTCTTC.

At least ten counts were recorded for this clone. The V call is TRBV28, the J call TRBJ2-3, with 7 positions matching TRBD2. The germline gives CDR1 MDHEN, CDR2 SYDVKM. V was clipped by 6 bases and J by 3 bases; unmatched bases: 15. The CDR3 is made up of 17 amino acids. The CDR3: CASSSTNLGRVTDTQYF. The CDR3 DNA sequence: TGTGCCAGCAGCTCCACAAACCTGGGGAGGGTGACAGATACGCAGTATTTT.

The V gene is TRBV28, the J gene TRBJ2-1; the D gene is possibly TRBD1 (7 bases). V was trimmed by 4 bases and J by 7 bases, leaving 17 bases between them. The CDR3 runs 15 residues. CDR1 is MDHEN, CDR2 SYDVKM, per germline. CDR3 region: CASSSRTGGGNEQFF. CDR3 DNA: TGTGCCAGCAGTTCAAGGACAGGAGGGGGGAATGAGCAGTTCTTC. The full variable domain, rest sourced from reference TRBV28 and TRBJ2-1, is DVKVTQSSRYLVKRTGEKVFLECVQDMDHENMFWYRQDPGLGLRLIYFSYDVKMKEKGDIPEGYSVSREKKERFSLILESASTNQTSMYLCASSSRTGGGNEQFFGPGTRLTVL.

The V call is TRBV5-1, the J call TRBJ2-5; 7 bases are shared with TRBD1. The CDR3 contains 15 residues. The V and J ends lost 3 bases and 1 base, in that order; junction bases with no gene match: 6. Germline CDR1 is SGHRS and CDR2 is YFSETQ. CDR3 loop: CASSSVDRVQETQYF. In DNA form, the CDR3 reads TGCGCCAGCAGCTCCGTCGACAGGGTCCAAGAGACCCAGTACTTC.

This clone has only one observation. A read error may produce the germline difference seen at one junction end. The rearrangement joins TRBV3-1 (or the pseudogene TRBV3-2) to TRBJ2-2; the match to TRBD2 covers 7 bases. Germline CDR1 and CDR2: LGHDT and YNNKEL (reference sequence). CDR3 size: 15 residues. As DNA, the CDR3 is TGTGCCAGCAGCCAGGGAGGGCCGAAGACCGGGGAGCTGTTTTTT. This gives the protein CASSQGGPKTGELFF.

A few counts support this clone. The chain has TRBV7-2 and TRBJ2-7; D might be TRBD1 (6 bases). The CDR3 spans 16 residues. Trimming removed 4 bases at V and 2 bases at J, with 18 bases between. CDR1 is SGHTA and CDR2 is FQGNSA in the germline V gene. The DNA for the CDR3 is TGTGCCAGCAGCTCCATCGGTGGAAACAGGGCCTACGAGCAGTACTTC. It is translated as CASSSIGGNRAYEQYF.

The chain is built from TRBV4-1 and TRBJ2-7, with 10 bases that match TRBD1. The V gene's germline CDR1 is MGHRA and CDR2 YSYEKL. Losses at the gene ends were 3 bases for V and 4 bases for J; bases not matched to a gene: 6. This CDR3 is 15 amino acids long. The CDR3 DNA reads TGCGCCAGCAGCCACCGACAGGGGGCGAATTACGAGCAGTACTTC. This translates into CASSHRQGANYEQYF.

The gene calls are TRBV29-1 and TRBJ2-1; 8 bases match TRBD2. CDR1 and CDR2 from the germline V gene are SQVTM and ANQGSEA. The CDR3 runs to 12 residues. In DNA, the CDR3 is TGCAGTCTATTAGCGGGATACAATGAGCAGTTCTTC. Translation: CSLLAGYNEQFF.

The chain is built from TRBV7-2 and TRBJ1-5, with D possibly TRBD1 on 6 matching bases. V lost 5 bases to trimming and J lost 2 bases, with 10 bases between them. The CDR3 has 14 residues. CDR1 SGHTA and CDR2 FQGNSA come from the germline V gene. CDR3 nucleotides: TGTGCCAGCAGCCCCTGGACAGGCAATCAGCCCCAGCATTTT. Translated: CASSPWTGNQPQHF.

The chain carries TRBV14 and TRBJ2-6, with 9 bases identical to TRBD2. J was trimmed by 0 bases and V by 5 bases; bases with no gene match: 8. The CDR3 runs to 18 residues. Germline V gene lookup returns CDR1 SGHDN and CDR2 FVKESK. The CDR3: CASSTRAGGRSGANVLTF. CDR3 bases: TGTGCCAGCAGCACTCGAGCGGGAGGCCGCTCTGGGGCCAACGTCCTGACTTTC. The variable domain in full, with the rest retrieved from reference TRBV14 and TRBJ2-6, is EAGVTQFPSHSVIEKGQTVTLRCDPISGHDNLYWYRRVMGKEIKFLLHFVKESKQDESGMPNNRFLAERTGGTYSTLKVQPAELEDSGVYFCASSTRAGGRSGANVLTFGAGSRLTVL.

J is TRBJ2-3 and V is TRBV27; 8 bases match TRBD2. Germline V gene sequence: CDR1 MNHEY, CDR2 SMNVEV (reference sequence). Trimming cost V 3 bases and J 0 bases; bases outside gene matches: 2. CDR3 length: 15 residues. The CDR3 DNA sequence: TGTGCCAGCAGTTTGACTAGCGCGAGCACAGATACGCAGTATTTT. This gives the protein CASSLTSASTDTQYF.

The V and J genes are TRBV4-2 and TRBJ2-7; D gene ambiguous. The germline V and J ends were trimmed by 0 bases and 2 bases, with 14 bases remaining between them. The CDR3 is made up of 16 amino acids. The germline V gene has CDR1 LGHNA and CDR2 YNFKEQ. The DNA for the CDR3 is TGTGCCAGCAGCCAAGATTACCGCGGTGGTACCTACGAGCAGTACTTC. Its translation: CASSQDYRGGTYEQYF.

This clone occurred a few times. The genes are TRBV5-1 and TRBJ2-7; the D gene is possibly TRBD1 (6 bases). CDR1 and CDR2 (germline): SGHRS, YFSETQ. Between the trimmed V and J ends, which lost 5 bases and 2 bases, there was a span of 17 bases. The CDR3 has 15 amino acids. The CDR3 is CASRPQGPPPYEQYF. In nucleotides, the CDR3 is TGCGCCAGCAGGCCTCAGGGGCCTCCTCCCTACGAGCAGTACTTC.

The rearrangement uses TRBV10-2 and TRBJ1-6; D may be TRBD1 (5 bases). The V end was cut by 3 bases, the J end by 0 bases, with 9 bases between. Per the germline V gene, CDR1 is WSHSY and CDR2 is SAAADI. This CDR3 is 16 amino acids long. CDR3 nucleotides: TGCGCCAGCAGTGAAGAGCAGGGCTCCTATAATTCACCCCTCCACTTT. Translating it yields CASSEEQGSYNSPLHF.

This clone has at least ten counts. The chain has TRBV10-1 and TRBJ2-1, with 12 bases aligning to TRBD1. Per germline, CDR1 WNHNN and CDR2 SYGVQD (reference sequence). This CDR3 is built from 17 residues. With V trimmed by 10 bases and J by 7 bases, 17 bases remained unmatched. The CDR3 here is CATLSPPGQGAYNEQFF. The DNA of the CDR3 is TGCGCCACTCTATCGCCTCCGGGACAGGGGGCGTATAATGAGCAGTTCTTC.

V gene TRBV6-1 combines with J gene TRBJ2-2, with a weak D call TRBD2 (6 bases). V lost 0 bases and J lost 4, with 12 bases in between. This CDR3 is 16 amino acids long. Germline V gene sequence: CDR1 MNHNS, CDR2 SASEGT. The CDR3 loop reads CASSEAEGRFTGELFF. CDR3 bases: TGTGCCAGCAGTGAAGCGGAGGGTCGGTTCACCGGGGAGCTGTTTTTT.

CDR3 loop: CASSFSSSEQETQYF. CDR3 DNA: TGTGCCAGCAGCTTTTCTTCTAGCGAGCAAGAGACCCAGTACTTC. The chain has TRBV11-2 and TRBJ2-5, with a possible D match to TRBD2 (6 bases). The CDR3 has 15 residues. The V gene's germline CDR1 is SGHAT and CDR2 FQNNGV. Trimming took off 3 bases at V and 2 bases at J, with 13 bases between the two ends.

V and J are TRBV19 and TRBJ2-1, with D possibly matching TRBD2 (5 bases). Trimming left V 5 bases short and J 0 bases short, with 14 bases between. Germline V gene data show CDR1 as LNHDA and CDR2 as SQIVND (reference sequence). The CDR3 length is 16 residues. For the CDR3, the DNA is TGTGCCAGTAGTTACTACGGACTCAGCTCCTACAATGAGCAGTTCTTC. Translation gives CASSYYGLSSYNEQFF.